A selection of T cell receptor beta chains follows, all from one sample in a study of blood T cell repertoires in COVID-19. Method: immunoSEQ multiplex PCR; TCRdb's copy keeps in-frame clones and lacks some. The sample comprises about 230,000 clones, over 75% of which are singletons, and 7.9% rests with the top ten. Sequenced: peripheral blood. Receptor source: a woman aged 80 or older with acute or convalescent COVID-19. The CDR3 runs from the conserved cysteine through the conserved F or W. D genes are given only for firm matches.

14 TRBJ2-3 TRBV5-5 TRBD1 CASSMGQRTDTQYF
14 TRBJ1-1 TRBV6-5 TRBD1 CASSYGTANTEAFF
14 TRBJ2-1 TRBV7-6 - CASSSGLRLNEQFF
14 TRBJ1-2 TRBV19 TRBD1 CASSPRTGNYGYTF
16 TRBJ2-3 TRBV6-5 TRBD2 CASSSPLAGVGDTQYF
14 TRBJ1-1 TRBV30 - CAWSVWGGATEAFF
14 TRBJ1-2 TRBV19 - CASSLPTLDYGYTF
15 TRBJ2-5 TRBV5-4 TRBD2 CASSPTSGAQETQYF
12 TRBJ1-2 TRBV12-3/TRBV12-4 - CASSRQTAGYTF
12 TRBJ1-1 TRBV19 - CASSAGNTEAFF
17 TRBJ1-2 TRBV5-1 TRBD1 CASSAWTGSHPNYGYTF
17 TRBJ2-1 TRBV19 TRBD2 CASSPRPIAGGYNEQFF
17 TRBJ2-5 TRBV13 - CASSLWAEAQGGETQYF
17 TRBJ1-3 TRBV5-1 - CASSESGTPSSGNTIYF
15 TRBJ2-1 TRBV5-1 - CASSLTSASYNEQFF
16 TRBJ1-6 TRBV18 - CASSPIGETYNSPLHF
14 TRBJ2-3 TRBV11-3 TRBD1 CASSPGQATDTQYF
14 TRBJ2-5 TRBV3-1/TRBV3-2 TRBD2 CASVTSGRAETQYF
16 TRBJ2-7 TRBV20-1 TRBD2 CSASVVSGRALYEQYF
15 TRBJ1-1 TRBV7-9 - CASSSQGTPNTEAFF
14 TRBJ1-2 TRBV6-5 TRBD1 CASSPTGASYGYTF
13 TRBJ1-1 TRBV19 - CASSTGGMLEAFF
15 TRBJ1-6 TRBV14 - CASSQDSGRHSPLHF
14 TRBJ2-3 TRBV6-6 TRBD2 CASSGTSGTDTQYF
14 TRBJ2-1 TRBV19 - CASSISYRTGEQFF
15 TRBJ2-3 TRBV6-5 - CASRPTSARTDTQYF
17 TRBJ2-1 TRBV18 - CASSPVVPADEGSEQFF
12 TRBJ1-1 TRBV7-9 - CASGQSNTEAFF
14 TRBJ1-1 TRBV7-9 - CASSPWGGNTEAFF
16 TRBJ2-5 TRBV7-8 TRBD2 CASSKGLAKKQETQYF
14 TRBJ1-4 TRBV10-3 - CATEDPPTNEKLFF
18 TRBJ2-5 TRBV19 TRBD2 CASSIVFSGGAYQETQYF
13 TRBJ2-7 TRBV5-1 - CASSLQGSYEQYF
16 TRBJ1-1 TRBV7-6 TRBD1 CASSLGTGGAGTEAFF
17 TRBJ1-5 TRBV28 - CASSFWGLGGSNQPQHF
16 TRBJ1-5 TRBV4-1 - CASSQEGSTSNQPQHF
15 TRBJ2-2 TRBV27 - CASSPRSYVAGELFF
15 TRBJ1-5 TRBV20-1 TRBD1 CSASAMTGSNQPQHF
15 TRBJ1-5 TRBV7-9 TRBD1 CASSFDRAGNQPQHF
14 TRBJ2-2 TRBV7-3 - CASGPGLGTGELFF
17 TRBJ2-3 TRBV11-3 TRBD2 CASSLALGGGSTDTQYF
14 TRBJ1-1 TRBV28 - CASSFTDRNTEAFF
15 TRBJ1-4 TRBV27 TRBD1 CASSAPGQGNEKLFF
14 TRBJ1-5 TRBV10-3 - CAISGGSSNQPQHF
15 TRBJ1-5 TRBV19 TRBD1 CASSTLDRDDQPQHF
15 TRBJ1-1 TRBV19 - CASSIGPGRNTEAFF
16 TRBJ2-1 TRBV18 - CASSLQTPLVGNEQFF
16 TRBJ2-7 TRBV6-6 TRBD1 CASSYSRQGSSYEQYF
15 TRBJ2-5 TRBV5-4 - CASSLGSPGGETQYF
17 TRBJ2-7 TRBV5-4 TRBD2 CASSRSRSSGRSYEQYF
15 TRBJ2-6 TRBV4-1 - CASSPRISGANVLTF